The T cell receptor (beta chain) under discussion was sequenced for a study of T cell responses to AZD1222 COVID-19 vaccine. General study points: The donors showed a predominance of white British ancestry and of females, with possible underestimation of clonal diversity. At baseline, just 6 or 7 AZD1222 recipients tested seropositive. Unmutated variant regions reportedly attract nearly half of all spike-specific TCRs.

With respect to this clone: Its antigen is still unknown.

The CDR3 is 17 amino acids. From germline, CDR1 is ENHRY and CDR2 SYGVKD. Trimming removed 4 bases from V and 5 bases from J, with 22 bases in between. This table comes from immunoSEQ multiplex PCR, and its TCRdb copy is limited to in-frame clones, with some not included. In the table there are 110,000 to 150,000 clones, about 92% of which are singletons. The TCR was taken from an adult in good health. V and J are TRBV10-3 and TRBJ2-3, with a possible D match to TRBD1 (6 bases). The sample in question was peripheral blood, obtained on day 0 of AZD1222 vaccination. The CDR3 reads CAISAQPGTSQGDTQYF. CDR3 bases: TGTGCCATCAGTGCCCAACCCGGGACCTCACAGGGAGATACGCAGTATTTT.